The next 31 T cell receptor beta chains were all read from a single sample in a study of shared clonotypes between healthy human individuals. The data were produced by immunoSEQ multiplex PCR, yet TCRdb's version contains in-frame clones alone and is incomplete. The sample lists 450,000 to 700,000 clones, nearly 97% occurring once. Naive CD8 isolation took CD45RO-negative cells positively selected for CCR7 and excluded terminally differentiated effector memory CD45RA+ cells. The specimen sequenced was naive CD8+ T cells sorted from blood. These TCRs come from a woman under 40 in good health.

The rearrangement joins TRBV6-5 to TRBJ2-7, with 10 bases fitting TRBD2. There are 14 residues in the CDR3. The V segment lost 5 bases and the J segment 5 bases; nucleotides outside the gene matches: 6. In germline, CDR1 is MNHEY, CDR2 SVGAGI. The DNA for the CDR3 is TGTGCCAGCAGTCCAGCGGGAGGGGAAGACGAGCAGTACTTC. Translated, it gives CASSPAGGEDEQYF.

The J gene is TRBJ1-2, the V gene TRBV5-6; D is uncertain. V was cut by 5 bases and J by 8 bases, with 13 bases left in between. The CDR3 is 12 residues long. Germline-derived CDR1 and CDR2 are SGHDT and YYEEEE. For the CDR3, the DNA is TGTGCCAGCAGTTCAGGCGGGTTCGGCTACACCTTC. It translates to CASSSGGFGYTF.

This clone showed up just once. The chain carries TRBV5-4 and TRBJ2-7; 8 bases line up with TRBD1. The CDR3 length is 13 residues. CDR1 is SGHNT and CDR2 is YYREEE in the germline V gene (reference sequence). The junction had 2 bases not matched to a gene; V was cut back by 4 bases and J by 2 bases. As DNA, the CDR3 is TGTGCCAGCAGCGGGGGACAGGCCTACGAGCAGTACTTC. It specifies CASSGGQAYEQYF.

The chain recombines TRBV7-9 with TRBJ1-1; D not certain. CDR3 length: 16 amino acids. V shed 10 bases and J shed 8 bases, with 29 bases lying between them. The germline CDR1 and CDR2 sequences are SEHNR and FQNEAQ (reference sequence). The CDR3 here is CANFDIILPLRDEAFF. CDR3 bases: TGTGCCAACTTTGACATAATTCTCCCATTGCGCGACGAAGCTTTCTTT.

Details on this clone: In the same sample, other DNA sequences code for this CDR3. The chain has TRBV4-1 and TRBJ1-5; no reliable D call. V was pared by 0 bases and J by 3 bases, with 9 bases between. CDR1 and CDR2 from the germline V gene are MGHRA and YSYEKL. The CDR3 covers 15 residues. The CDR3 nucleotides read TGCGCCAGCAGCCAAGATGTAGGGAACAATCAGCCCCAGCATTTT. Its protein is CASSQDVGNNQPQHF.

The CDR3 DNA reads TGTGCCAGCAGTTTTGCAGGGGGAGGAGATACGCAGTATTTT. Translating gives CASSFAGGGDTQYF. V and J are TRBV28 and TRBJ2-3, with D possibly TRBD1 on 7 matching bases. The V gene's germline CDR1 is MDHEN and CDR2 SYDVKM. This CDR3 contains 14 residues. Trimming stripped 3 bases from V and 5 bases from J, with 12 bases between.

This chain links TRBV28 with TRBJ1-3; maybe TRBD1 (6 bases). The germline gives CDR1 MDHEN, CDR2 SYDVKM. The CDR3 runs 16 residues. Trimming removed 1 base from V and 4 bases from J, with 14 bases in between. CDR3 DNA: TGTGCCAGCAGTTTATATCGGGGGGCGTCAGGAAACACCATATATTTT. It codes for CASSLYRGASGNTIYF.

V gene TRBV27 combines with J gene TRBJ1-4; 9 nucleotides align to TRBD1. The CDR3 has 17 residues. With V trimmed by 5 bases and J by 7 bases, 14 bases remained unmatched. CDR1 and CDR2 (germline): MNHEY, SMNVEV (reference sequence). The CDR3 loop reads CASSPQYPGTGTEKLFF. The DNA of the CDR3 is TGTGCCAGCAGTCCGCAATACCCCGGGACAGGGACTGAAAAACTGTTTTTT.

The chain recombines TRBV2 with TRBJ2-7; a weak D match, TRBD1 (5 bases). The CDR3 runs 12 residues. The germline V and J ends were trimmed by 9 bases and 2 bases, with 11 bases remaining between them. From germline, CDR1 is SNHLY and CDR2 FYNNEI. The CDR3 DNA follows: TGTGCCAGTATGACGGACACCTACGAGCAGTACTTC. Protein sequence: CASMTDTYEQYF.

The V and J genes are TRBV4-1 and TRBJ1-4; tentatively, D is TRBD1 (6 bases). Looked up from germline, CDR1 is MGHRA and CDR2 is YSYEKL. This CDR3 is 16 amino acids long. The V end lost 2 bases, the J end lost 8 bases, and 18 bases lay between the germline ends. CDR3: CASSQHPGQTGEKLFF. The CDR3 DNA reads TGCGCCAGCAGCCAACACCCGGGACAAACTGGCGAAAAACTGTTTTTT.

This chain links TRBV28 with TRBJ2-5, with 10 bases matching TRBD2. V shed 5 bases, J shed 5 bases, and the junction held 11 bases outside the gene matches. The germline V gene encodes CDR1 MDHEN and CDR2 SYDVKM. This CDR3 is 16 amino acids long. CDR3 DNA: TGTGCCAGCAGTCCCCAGCGGGAGGGGGTCGGGGAGACCCAGTACTTC. Translated: CASSPQREGVGETQYF. Based on the CDR3 plus reference TRBV28 and TRBJ2-5, the full variable domain is DVKVTQSSRYLVKRTGEKVFLECVQDMDHENMFWYRQDPGLGLRLIYFSYDVKMKEKGDIPEGYSVSREKKERFSLILESASTNQTSMYLCASSPQREGVGETQYFGPGTRLLVL.

V is TRBV19 and J is TRBJ1-5; 12 nucleotides line up with TRBD1. The V segment lost 7 bases and the J segment 9 bases; nucleotides outside the gene matches: 7. This CDR3 is 14 amino acids long. The germline gives CDR1 LNHDA, CDR2 SQIVND (reference sequence). The chain's CDR3 is CASTPGQGAWPQHF. The CDR3 DNA reads as TGTGCCAGTACTCCGGGACAGGGGGCCTGGCCCCAGCATTTT.

In nucleotides, the CDR3 is TGTGCCAGCAGTCCCGGGACTAGCGGGAGGGGGGGTGAGCAGTTCTTC. Its protein is CASSPGTSGRGGEQFF. This rearrangement joins TRBV27 to TRBJ2-1; 16 bases are shared with TRBD2. CDR1 is MNHEY and CDR2 is SMNVEV in the germline V gene (reference sequence). V lost 5 bases and J lost 9; bases outside the gene matches: 7. The CDR3 runs to 16 residues.

The chain is built from TRBV12-5 and TRBJ1-5; D gene uncertain. V lost 6 bases and J lost 0, with 18 bases in between. Per the germline V gene, CDR1 is LGHNT and CDR2 is FRNRAP. The CDR3 length is 17 residues. CDR3 sequence: CASGSRWEIYSNQPQHF. The CDR3 nucleotides read TGTGCTAGTGGCTCCCGGTGGGAGATTTATAGCAATCAGCCCCAGCATTTT. The full variable domain, rest sourced from reference TRBV12-5 and TRBJ1-5, is DARVTQTPRHKVTEMGQEVTMRCQPILGHNTVFWYRQTMMQGLELLAYFRNRAPLDDSGMPKDRFSAEMPDATLATLKIQPSEPRDSAVYFCASGSRWEIYSNQPQHFGDGTRLSIL.

The chain has TRBV7-9 and TRBJ2-5, with D possibly being TRBD1 or TRBD2 (5 bases each). The CDR3 spans 15 residues. Germline V gives CDR1 SEHNR, CDR2 FQNEAQ (reference sequence). V gave up 7 bases and J gave up 5 bases, with 20 bases separating them. The CDR3 reads CASTSNVGRGETQYF. In DNA, the CDR3 is TGTGCCAGCACCTCGAACGTGGGGCGCGGGGAGACCCAGTACTTC.

On this clone itself: The same CDR3 is also encoded by other DNA sequences in this sample. J is TRBJ2-7 and V is TRBV29-1; D gene ambiguous. The CDR3 covers 11 residues. V lost 4 bases and J lost 4, with 8 bases in between. The V gene's germline CDR1 is SQVTM and CDR2 ANQGSEA. The CDR3 reads CSVVDGYEQYF. The CDR3 DNA reads as TGCAGCGTTGTAGACGGGTACGAGCAGTACTTC.

The table lists this clone with a count of one. This chain connects TRBV20-1 to TRBJ1-1; the D is unclear. Germline V CDR1 and CDR2: DFQATT, SNEGSKA (reference sequence). CDR3 length: 11 residues. Here the CDR3 reads CNRHRGTEAFF. DNA for the CDR3: TGCAATAGACACCGGGGCACTGAAGCTTTCTTT.

DNA of the CDR3: TGTGCCAGCAGTCCTTCACGTTTCGACACTGAAGCTTTCTTT. Its translation is CASSPSRFDTEAFF. The genes are TRBV14 and TRBJ1-1, with no clear D. Germline V gives CDR1 SGHDN, CDR2 FVKESK. The CDR3 sequence is 14 residues long. With 6 bases removed from V and 3 bases from J, the gap between germline ends came to 14 bases.

On this clone: The sample has other DNA sequences that encode this CDR3 too. The chain uses TRBV20-1 and TRBJ1-1, with 7 bases aligning to TRBD1. V was pared by 5 bases and J by 5 bases, with 2 bases of the junction left unmatched. In germline, CDR1 is DFQATT, CDR2 SNEGSKA (reference sequence). The CDR3 has 11 amino acids. The CDR3: CSAVRGTEAFF. The CDR3 DNA reads as TGCAGTGCTGTCAGGGGGACTGAAGCTTTCTTT.

Note on this clone: This CDR3 is also generated by other DNA sequences in the sample. The V call is TRBV27, the J call TRBJ2-3, with TRBD2 identical over 9 bases. The CDR3 has 15 amino acids. CDR1 is MNHEY and CDR2 is SMNVEV in the germline V gene (reference sequence). V dropped 2 bases and J dropped 2; count of bases not matched to a gene: 2. Here the CDR3 reads CASSLLAGLTDTQYF. CDR3 DNA: TGTGCCAGCAGTTTACTAGCGGGACTCACAGATACGCAGTATTTT.

This clone is a singleton in its sample. CDR3 in DNA: TGTGCCAGCAGCCCGGACAGGGCCAACTATGGCTACACCTTC. It codes for CASSPDRANYGYTF. The genes are TRBV7-2 and TRBJ1-2; 8 bases are shared with TRBD1. The CDR3 has 14 amino acids. Germline CDR1 SGHTA, CDR2 FQGNSA. Trimming cost V 5 bases and J 2 bases; bases outside gene matches: 4.

This chain joins TRBV11-1 and TRBJ2-7; possibly TRBD2 for D (6 bases). Germline CDR1 is SGHAT and CDR2 is FQDESV (reference sequence). The CDR3 is made up of 15 amino acids. V was trimmed by 1 base and J by 1 base, leaving 11 bases between them. The CDR3 reads CASSLEAGPSYEQYF. CDR3 bases: TGTGCCAGCAGCTTAGAAGCGGGTCCTTCCTACGAGCAGTACTTC.

This clone was seen just once. This chain links TRBV5-6 with TRBJ2-7; weak D call: TRBD2 (6 bases). Trimming left V 0 bases short and J 0 bases short, with 13 bases between. From germline, CDR1 is SGHDT and CDR2 YYEEEE. The CDR3 totals 16 residues. The CDR3 DNA is TGTGCCAGCAGCTTGGGGGCGGACGGGAGCTCCTACGAGCAGTACTTC. This gives the protein CASSLGADGSSYEQYF. Full variable domain (missing parts from reference TRBV5-6 and TRBJ2-7): DAGVTQSPTHLIKTRGQQVTLRCSPKSGHDTVSWYQQALGQGPQFIFQYYEEEERQRGNFPDRFSGHQFPNYSSELNVNALLLGDSALYLCASSLGADGSSYEQYFGPGTRLTVT.

This chain links TRBV4-1 with TRBJ2-5, with TRBD2 matching over 12 bases. V gave up 1 base and J gave up 2 bases; unmatched junction bases: 8. From germline, CDR1 is MGHRA and CDR2 YSYEKL. This CDR3 contains 18 residues. The CDR3, as DNA: TGCGCCAGCAGCCAAGGGACTAGCGGGATCCCTTCACAAGAGACCCAGTACTTC. This sequence encodes CASSQGTSGIPSQETQYF.

This chain links TRBV5-6 with TRBJ2-3, with TRBD2 matching over 9 bases. The CDR3 spans 16 residues. Germline V gene lookup returns CDR1 SGHDT and CDR2 YYEEEE. The trim removed 0 bases at V and 2 bases at J, leaving 4 bases unmatched. The CDR3 is CASSLGAGGLTDTQYF. CDR3 DNA sequence: TGTGCCAGCAGCTTGGGCGCGGGAGGGCTCACAGATACGCAGTATTTT.

V and J are TRBV5-1 and TRBJ2-1; TRBD1 agrees at 8 bases. Germline assignment: CDR1 SGHRS and CDR2 YFSETQ. The junction had 8 bases not matched to a gene; V was cut back by 4 bases and J by 5 bases. The CDR3 consists of 15 residues. The CDR3 DNA follows: TGCGCCAGCAGCACTTGGACAGGGCTAAACAATGAGCAGTTCTTC. Amino acids: CASSTWTGLNNEQFF.

This chain joins TRBV7-2 and TRBJ2-1; a possible D gene is TRBD2 (6 bases). V gave up 5 bases and J gave up 0 bases, with 17 bases separating them. The CDR3 has 17 residues. Per the germline V gene, CDR1 is SGHTA and CDR2 is FQGNSA. The CDR3 nucleotides are TGTGCCAGCAGCATACACGGGGGTCCGAGCTCCTACAATGAGCAGTTCTTC. Amino acids: CASSIHGGPSSYNEQFF. Based on the CDR3 plus reference TRBV7-2 and TRBJ2-1, the full variable domain is GAGVSQSPSNKVTEKGKDVELRCDPISGHTALYWYRQSLGQGLEFLIYFQGNSAPDKSGLPSDRFSAERTGGSVSTLTIQRTQQEDSAVYLCASSIHGGPSSYNEQFFGPGTRLTVL.

The chain carries TRBV4-1 and TRBJ2-7, with a tentative D call TRBD1 (6 bases). Germline CDR1 MGHRA, CDR2 YSYEKL. The CDR3 contains 15 residues. V was pared by 4 bases and J by 4 bases, with 17 bases between. The CDR3 nucleotides read TGCGCCAGCAGCCCTATTACCGGGACACATTACGAGCAGTACTTC. This gives the protein CASSPITGTHYEQYF.

Concerning this clone: Distinct nucleotide sequences in the sample also encode this CDR3. The rearrangement joins TRBV5-8 to TRBJ1-1; the D is unclear. V was shortened by 5 bases and J by 1 base, with 6 bases between the two germline ends. The CDR3 runs 12 residues. The V gene's germline CDR1 is SGHTS and CDR2 YDEGEE. As DNA, the CDR3 is TGTGCCAGCAGTTGGGGGAACACTGAAGCTTTCTTT. Translated: CASSWGNTEAFF.

The rearrangement uses TRBV7-9 and TRBJ2-1, with 7 bases aligning to TRBD1. V trimming: 6 bases; J trimming: 9 bases; junction bases outside the gene matches: 14. CDR1 is SEHNR and CDR2 is FQNEAQ in the germline V gene (reference sequence). This CDR3 is 15 amino acids long. The CDR3 spells CASRSDRDSWSEQFF. The CDR3, as DNA: TGTGCCAGCAGATCAGACAGGGACAGTTGGAGTGAGCAGTTCTTC.

The V call is TRBV25-1, the J call TRBJ2-2; D is unclear. V lost 8 bases and J 2 bases, leaving 15 bases between the germline ends. This CDR3 contains 15 residues. CDR1 and CDR2 (germline): MGHDK, SYGVNS. CDR3 loop: CASLKSGDNTGELFF. CDR3 coding DNA: TGTGCCAGCCTGAAAAGTGGGGATAACACCGGGGAGCTGTTTTTT.